This T cell receptor (beta chain) derives from a study of Ad26.COV2.S vaccination and SARS-CoV-2 variants. Study summary: Ad26.COV2.S given intramuscularly, once or twice 56 days apart.

Germline CDR1 LNHNV, CDR2 YYDKDF (reference sequence). V was cut by 4 bases and J by 5 bases, with 12 bases left in between. The CDR3 extends over 14 amino acids. General study points: Responses of T cells in total may have been underestimated by the TCR breadth and depth analyses.

Sequencing was performed with immunoSEQ multiplex PCR; in TCRdb, only in-frame clones are kept and a portion is missing. The sample holds about 350,000 clones; 88% are singletons and the top ten take 6.4%. Treatment described: approximately 18 received Ad26.COV2.S at low or high dose, single or two shots; about 5 received placebo; per-sample allocation not given. Day 63 following the first vaccine or placebo injection was when the samples were taken. Expressing Wuhan-strain SARS-CoV-2 spike, an Ad26 vector served as the vaccine. Note on this clone: The antigen is not known.

This receptor was identified in a person aged 18-60 years who received the Ad26.COV2.S COVID-19 vaccine or a placebo. The input for sequencing was peripheral blood, taken in a trial of Ad26.COV2.S vaccine versus placebo. This chain uses TRBV15 with TRBJ1-5; D is perhaps TRBD1 (5 bases). The CDR3 DNA reads as TGTGCCACCAGCATAGAACAGGCCCATCAGCCCCAGCATTTT. Its protein is CATSIEQAHQPQHF.